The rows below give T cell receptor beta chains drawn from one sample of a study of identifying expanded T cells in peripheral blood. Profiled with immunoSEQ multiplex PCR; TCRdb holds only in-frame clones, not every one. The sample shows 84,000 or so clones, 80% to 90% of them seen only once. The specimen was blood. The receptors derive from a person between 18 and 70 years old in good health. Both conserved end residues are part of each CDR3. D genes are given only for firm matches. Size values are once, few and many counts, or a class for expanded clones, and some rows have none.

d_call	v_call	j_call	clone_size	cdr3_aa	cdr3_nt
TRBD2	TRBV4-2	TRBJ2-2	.	CASSQEGLAGIGNTGELFF	TGTGCCAGCAGCCAAGAAGGGCTAGCGGGGATCGGTAACACCGGGGAGCTGTTTTTT
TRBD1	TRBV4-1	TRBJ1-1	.	CASSQGLSGTVNTEAFF	TGCGCCAGCAGCCAGGGCCTCTCTGGGACAGTCAACACTGAAGCTTTCTTT
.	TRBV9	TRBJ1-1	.	CASSPRGNQNTEAFF	TGTGCCAGCAGCCCCCGCGGGAACCAGAACACTGAAGCTTTCTTT
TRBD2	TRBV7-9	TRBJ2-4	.	CASSLSGSYVAKNIQYF	TGTGCCAGCAGCCTTAGCGGGTCCTATGTAGCCAAAAACATTCAGTACTTC
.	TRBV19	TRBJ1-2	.	CASSQLPGGKTSGYTF	TGTGCCAGTAGCCAACTCCCGGGGGGGAAGACCAGTGGCTACACCTTC
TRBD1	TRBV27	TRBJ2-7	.	CASSSSGTAYEQYF	TGTGCCAGCAGTTCTTCCGGGACAGCCTACGAGCAGTACTTC
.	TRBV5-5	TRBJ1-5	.	CASSQMGDQPQHF	TGTGCCAGCAGCCAAATGGGGGATCAGCCCCAGCATTTT
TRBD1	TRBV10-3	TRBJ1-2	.	CAIKGGQTYGYTF	TGTGCCATCAAGGGGGGACAGACCTATGGCTACACCTTC
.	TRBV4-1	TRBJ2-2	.	CASSQPGAGELFF	TGCGCCAGCAGCCAACCAGGGGCCGGGGAGCTGTTTTTT
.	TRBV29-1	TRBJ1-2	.	CSAARVTGGYTF	TGCAGCGCCGCTCGGGTAACTGGTGGCTACACCTTC
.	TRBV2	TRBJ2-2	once	CASSGGGVGTGELFF	TGTGCCAGCAGTGGAGGCGGGGTGGGCACCGGGGAGCTGTTTTTT